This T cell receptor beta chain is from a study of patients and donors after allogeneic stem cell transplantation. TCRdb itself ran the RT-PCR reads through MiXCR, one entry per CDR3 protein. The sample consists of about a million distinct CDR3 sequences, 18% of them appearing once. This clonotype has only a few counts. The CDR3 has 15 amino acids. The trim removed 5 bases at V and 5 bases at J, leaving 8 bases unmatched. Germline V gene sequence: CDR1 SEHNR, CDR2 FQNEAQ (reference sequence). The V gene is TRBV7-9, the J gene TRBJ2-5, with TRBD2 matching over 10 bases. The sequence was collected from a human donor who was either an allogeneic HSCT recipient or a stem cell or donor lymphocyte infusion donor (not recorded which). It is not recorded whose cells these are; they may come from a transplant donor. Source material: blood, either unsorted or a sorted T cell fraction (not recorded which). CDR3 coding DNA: TGTGCCAGCAGCACCTTACTAGCGGGAAGGGAGACCCAGTACTTC. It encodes CASSTLLAGRETQYF.